These T cell receptor beta chains were read from a single sample in a study of T cell responses to AZD1222 COVID-19 vaccine. Produced via immunoSEQ multiplex PCR; TCRdb's table is partial and in-frame only. The data contain about 130,000 clones, 80% to 90% of them seen just once; the ten biggest clones take up roughly 10%. The input for sequencing was peripheral blood, taken on day 0 of AZD1222 vaccination. The receptors come from an adult in good health. The CDR3 runs from the conserved cysteine through the conserved F or W. The D gene is left open where the match is weak. Expanded clones get a size class; other rows say once, few or many, or leave the size out.

abundance: once
d_gene: TRBD2
v_gene: TRBV28
j_gene: TRBJ2-7
CDR3aa: CASSSSGTAYEQYF
CDR3nt: TGTGCCAGCAGTTCTAGCGGGACCGCCTACGAGCAGTACTTC

abundance: .
d_gene: .
v_gene: TRBV6-5
j_gene: TRBJ1-2
CDR3aa: CASRATGLSHGYTF
CDR3nt: TGTGCCAGCAGGGCAACAGGGTTGAGCCATGGCTACACCTTC

abundance: .
d_gene: .
v_gene: TRBV30
j_gene: TRBJ2-2
CDR3aa: CAWSVRVTGELFF
CDR3nt: TGTGCCTGGAGTGTCAGGGTAACCGGGGAGCTGTTTTTT

abundance: .
d_gene: .
v_gene: TRBV7-2
j_gene: TRBJ1-2
CDR3aa: CASSSLRQILGGYTF
CDR3nt: TGTGCCAGCAGCTCATTGCGCCAAATATTAGGTGGCTACACCTTC

abundance: .
d_gene: .
v_gene: TRBV6-2/TRBV6-3
j_gene: TRBJ1-5
CDR3aa: CASSYPSLQGNQPQHF
CDR3nt: TGTGCCAGCAGTTATCCCAGTCTCCAGGGCAATCAGCCCCAGCATTTT

abundance: .
d_gene: .
v_gene: TRBV6-6
j_gene: TRBJ2-3
CDR3aa: CASSTSLDTQYF
CDR3nt: TGTGCCAGCAGTACTAGCTTAGATACGCAGTATTTT

abundance: .
d_gene: .
v_gene: TRBV13
j_gene: TRBJ2-7
CDR3aa: CASSYLTESYEQYF
CDR3nt: TGTGCCAGCAGCTATCTTACAGAATCCTACGAGCAGTACTTC

abundance: few
d_gene: .
v_gene: TRBV5-1
j_gene: TRBJ2-1
CDR3aa: CASGGSGQYNEQFF
CDR3nt: TGCGCCAGCGGGGGTAGCGGACAATACAATGAGCAGTTCTTC

abundance: .
d_gene: TRBD1
v_gene: TRBV27
j_gene: TRBJ1-4
CDR3aa: CASGDRDEKLFF
CDR3nt: TGTGCCAGCGGGGACAGGGATGAAAAACTGTTTTTT

abundance: .
d_gene: TRBD1
v_gene: TRBV9
j_gene: TRBJ1-4
CDR3aa: CASSLGGRVGFVDEKLFF
CDR3nt: TGTGCCAGCAGCCTAGGGGGCAGGGTAGGGTTCGTCGATGAAAAACTGTTTTTT

abundance: .
d_gene: .
v_gene: TRBV28
j_gene: TRBJ2-5
CDR3aa: CASSFRVETQYF
CDR3nt: TGTGCCAGCAGTTTCCGGGTGGAGACCCAGTACTTC

abundance: .
d_gene: .
v_gene: TRBV7-2
j_gene: TRBJ2-1
CDR3aa: CASSLGVEQFF
CDR3nt: TGTGCCAGCAGCTTGGGGGTCGAGCAGTTCTTC

abundance: .
d_gene: .
v_gene: TRBV7-8
j_gene: TRBJ1-2
CDR3aa: CASSPGGKRVYGYTF
CDR3nt: TGTGCCAGCAGCCCAGGTGGGAAGCGGGTTTACGGCTACACCTTC

abundance: .
d_gene: .
v_gene: TRBV6-5
j_gene: TRBJ1-1
CDR3aa: CASSYSTKDTEAFF
CDR3nt: TGTGCCAGCAGTTACTCGACCAAGGACACTGAAGCTTTCTTT

abundance: .
d_gene: .
v_gene: TRBV15
j_gene: TRBJ2-7
CDR3aa: CATSRGGGKSYEQYF
CDR3nt: TGTGCCACCAGCAGAGGGGGCGGGAAATCCTACGAGCAGTACTTC

abundance: .
d_gene: TRBD2
v_gene: TRBV7-2
j_gene: TRBJ2-7
CDR3aa: CASSYTSGSSYEQYF
CDR3nt: TGTGCCAGCAGCTACACTAGCGGGAGCTCCTACGAGCAGTACTTC

abundance: .
d_gene: .
v_gene: TRBV29-1
j_gene: TRBJ1-1
CDR3aa: CSVAGSERRMNTEAFF
CDR3nt: TGCAGCGTTGCGGGGAGCGAACGTCGCATGAACACTGAAGCTTTCTTT

abundance: once
d_gene: .
v_gene: TRBV11-2
j_gene: TRBJ1-4
CDR3aa: CASSLVGRLGEKLFF
CDR3nt: TGTGCCAGCAGCTTAGTTGGGAGATTGGGTGAAAAACTGTTTTTT

abundance: .
d_gene: TRBD1
v_gene: TRBV2
j_gene: TRBJ1-4
CDR3aa: CASVTGTGREKLFF
CDR3nt: TGTGCCAGCGTAACCGGGACAGGGCGAGAAAAACTGTTTTTT

abundance: .
d_gene: .
v_gene: TRBV4-3
j_gene: TRBJ1-3
CDR3aa: CASSQDGTTGNTIYF
CDR3nt: TGCGCCAGCAGCCAAGACGGGACAACTGGAAACACCATATATTTT

abundance: .
d_gene: .
v_gene: TRBV19
j_gene: TRBJ1-1
CDR3aa: CASSGARTLNTEAFF
CDR3nt: TGTGCCAGTAGTGGGGCCCGGACTCTGAACACTGAAGCTTTCTTT

abundance: .
d_gene: .
v_gene: TRBV10-3
j_gene: TRBJ2-3
CDR3aa: CAISERGRTDTQYF
CDR3nt: TGTGCCATCAGTGAGAGAGGGAGAACAGATACGCAGTATTTT

abundance: .
d_gene: TRBD1
v_gene: TRBV5-4
j_gene: TRBJ1-1
CDR3aa: CASRSDRVNTEAFF
CDR3nt: TGTGCCAGCAGATCGGACAGGGTGAACACTGAAGCTTTCTTT

abundance: .
d_gene: .
v_gene: TRBV30
j_gene: TRBJ2-3
CDR3aa: CAWGAGALTDTQYF
CDR3nt: TGTGCCTGGGGGGCGGGGGCCCTCACAGATACGCAGTATTTT

abundance: .
d_gene: .
v_gene: TRBV15
j_gene: TRBJ2-3
CDR3aa: CATSRDLGDTQYF
CDR3nt: TGTGCCACCAGCAGAGATCTTGGTGATACGCAGTATTTT

abundance: .
d_gene: TRBD1
v_gene: TRBV9
j_gene: TRBJ2-1
CDR3aa: CASSPGTGSYNEQFF
CDR3nt: TGTGCCAGCAGCCCCGGGACAGGGAGCTACAATGAGCAGTTCTTC

abundance: .
d_gene: .
v_gene: TRBV28
j_gene: TRBJ2-1
CDR3aa: CASGALQGSYLRNEQFF
CDR3nt: TGTGCCAGCGGCGCACTCCAGGGGTCCTACCTGAGGAATGAGCAGTTCTTC

abundance: .
d_gene: TRBD2
v_gene: TRBV9
j_gene: TRBJ2-5
CDR3aa: CASSAALLAGAGETQYF
CDR3nt: TGTGCCAGCAGCGCTGCCCTACTAGCGGGGGCTGGAGAGACCCAGTACTTC

abundance: .
d_gene: .
v_gene: TRBV7-2
j_gene: TRBJ1-4
CDR3aa: CASSPGRETEKLFF
CDR3nt: TGTGCCAGCAGCCCCGGCAGGGAGACTGAAAAACTGTTTTTT

abundance: few
d_gene: .
v_gene: TRBV5-8
j_gene: TRBJ1-1
CDR3aa: CASSAGQPNTEAFF
CDR3nt: TGTGCCAGCAGCGCAGGACAGCCAAACACTGAAGCTTTCTTT

abundance: .
d_gene: .
v_gene: TRBV2
j_gene: TRBJ2-4
CDR3aa: CASSDVAEPQGGIQYF
CDR3nt: TGTGCCAGCAGTGACGTAGCGGAGCCCCAAGGGGGCATTCAGTACTTC

abundance: .
d_gene: .
v_gene: TRBV30
j_gene: TRBJ1-1
CDR3aa: CAWSPRPVNTEAFF
CDR3nt: TGTGCCTGGAGCCCACGTCCGGTGAACACTGAAGCTTTCTTT

abundance: .
d_gene: .
v_gene: TRBV6-2/TRBV6-3
j_gene: TRBJ2-7
CDR3aa: CASSYRSGYEQYF
CDR3nt: TGTGCCAGCAGTTATCGGTCGGGCTACGAGCAGTACTTC

abundance: few
d_gene: .
v_gene: TRBV28
j_gene: TRBJ2-7
CDR3aa: CASSPWTAEYEQYF
CDR3nt: TGTGCCAGCAGTCCCTGGACAGCTGAGTACGAGCAGTACTTC

abundance: .
d_gene: TRBD1
v_gene: TRBV3-1/TRBV3-2
j_gene: TRBJ1-6
CDR3aa: CASSVTGAEDSPLHF
CDR3nt: TGTGCCAGCTCCGTTACAGGGGCAGAGGATTCACCCCTCCACTTT

abundance: .
d_gene: TRBD2
v_gene: TRBV2
j_gene: TRBJ2-1
CDR3aa: CASSGPGQRTSGVAYNEQFF
CDR3nt: TGTGCCAGCAGTGGACCGGGACAGCGGACTAGCGGGGTCGCCTACAATGAGCAGTTCTTC

abundance: few
d_gene: .
v_gene: TRBV27
j_gene: TRBJ2-7
CDR3aa: CASSLRVESAFLYEQYF
CDR3nt: TGTGCCAGCAGTTTGCGTGTGGAAAGCGCTTTCCTCTACGAGCAGTACTTC

abundance: .
d_gene: TRBD1
v_gene: TRBV28
j_gene: TRBJ2-1
CDR3aa: CASSFGGTGLNNEQFF
CDR3nt: TGTGCCAGCAGTTTTGGGGGGACAGGGCTTAACAATGAGCAGTTCTTC

abundance: .
d_gene: .
v_gene: TRBV9
j_gene: TRBJ2-7
CDR3aa: CASSVVPGDEQYF
CDR3nt: TGTGCCAGCAGCGTAGTCCCCGGGGACGAGCAGTACTTC

abundance: few
d_gene: TRBD1
v_gene: TRBV5-1
j_gene: TRBJ2-7
CDR3aa: CASSPTGDSYEQYF
CDR3nt: TGCGCCAGCAGCCCGACAGGGGATTCCTACGAGCAGTACTTC

abundance: .
d_gene: TRBD2
v_gene: TRBV11-2
j_gene: TRBJ2-5
CDR3aa: CASSLSGGGQETQYF
CDR3nt: TGTGCCAGCAGCTTAAGCGGGGGGGGTCAAGAGACCCAGTACTTC

abundance: few
d_gene: .
v_gene: TRBV9
j_gene: TRBJ2-1
CDR3aa: CASSVRDNEQFF
CDR3nt: TGTGCCAGCAGCGTAAGGGACAATGAGCAGTTCTTC

abundance: .
d_gene: .
v_gene: TRBV30
j_gene: TRBJ1-5
CDR3aa: CAWSAGGNQPQHF
CDR3nt: TGTGCCTGGAGCGCCGGGGGAAATCAGCCCCAGCATTTT

abundance: .
d_gene: TRBD2
v_gene: TRBV2
j_gene: TRBJ2-5
CDR3aa: CASRMGLAGETQYF
CDR3nt: TGTGCCAGCAGGATGGGACTAGCAGGAGAGACCCAGTACTTC

abundance: .
d_gene: .
v_gene: TRBV4-1
j_gene: TRBJ2-3
CDR3aa: CASSHTIPEGTDTQYF
CDR3nt: TGCGCCAGCAGCCATACAATTCCCGAAGGCACAGATACGCAGTATTTT

abundance: .
d_gene: .
v_gene: TRBV30
j_gene: TRBJ1-1
CDR3aa: CAEGRQNTEAFF
CDR3nt: TGTGCAGAGGGGAGGCAGAACACTGAAGCTTTCTTT

abundance: .
d_gene: TRBD1
v_gene: TRBV5-8
j_gene: TRBJ1-2
CDR3aa: CASSLVGRGRAYGYTF
CDR3nt: TGTGCCAGCAGCTTGGTAGGCAGGGGGCGCGCCTATGGCTACACCTTC